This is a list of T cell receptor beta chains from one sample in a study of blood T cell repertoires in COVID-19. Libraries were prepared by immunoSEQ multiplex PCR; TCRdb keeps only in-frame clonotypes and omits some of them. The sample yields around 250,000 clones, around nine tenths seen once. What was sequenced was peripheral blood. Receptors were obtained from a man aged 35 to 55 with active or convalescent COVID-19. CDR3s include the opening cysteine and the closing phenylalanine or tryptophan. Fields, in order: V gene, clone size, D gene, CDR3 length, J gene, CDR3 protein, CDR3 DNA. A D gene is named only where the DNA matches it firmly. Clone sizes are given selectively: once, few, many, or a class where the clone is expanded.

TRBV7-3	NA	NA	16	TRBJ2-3	CASSRGLTLLENTQYF	TGTGCCAGCAGCCGCGGACTAACCCTATTGGAGAATACGCAGTATTTT
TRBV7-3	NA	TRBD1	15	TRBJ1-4	CASSPTGASNEKLFF	TGTGCCAGCAGCCCTACAGGGGCCTCTAATGAAAAACTGTTTTTT
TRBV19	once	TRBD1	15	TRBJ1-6	CASTKQGAVSSPLHF	TGTGCCAGTACTAAACAGGGGGCCGTGTCCTCACCCCTCCACTTT
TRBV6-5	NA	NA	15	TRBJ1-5	CASSVWTASNQPQHF	TGTGCCAGCAGCGTCTGGACAGCTAGCAATCAGCCCCAGCATTTT
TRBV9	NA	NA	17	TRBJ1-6	CASSGGGRSQGYSPLHF	TGTGCCAGCAGCGGGGGGGGCAGATCCCAGGGATACTCACCCCTCCACTTT
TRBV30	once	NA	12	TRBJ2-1	CAWSDRAGEQFF	TGTGCCTGGAGCGACAGGGCGGGGGAGCAGTTCTTC
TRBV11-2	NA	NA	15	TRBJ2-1	CASSLIQGSYNEQFF	TGTGCCAGCAGCTTAATACAGGGATCCTACAATGAGCAGTTCTTC
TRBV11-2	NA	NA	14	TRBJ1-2	CASSLGTGHYGYTF	TGTGCCAGCAGCTTAGGAACAGGGCACTATGGCTACACCTTC
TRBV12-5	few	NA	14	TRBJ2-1	CASGLVLLEDEQFF	TGTGCTAGTGGTTTGGTATTGTTGGAGGACGAGCAGTTCTTC
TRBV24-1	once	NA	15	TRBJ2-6	CATSDRTGGANVLTF	TGTGCCACCAGTGACCGTACCGGTGGGGCCAACGTCCTGACTTTC
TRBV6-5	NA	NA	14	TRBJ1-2	CASSPRGGTYGYTF	TGTGCCAGCAGCCCGCGCGGGGGGACCTATGGCTACACCTTC
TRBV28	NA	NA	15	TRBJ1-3	CASSLLGGLGNTIYF	TGTGCCAGCAGTCTGCTGGGGGGGTTAGGAAACACCATATATTTT
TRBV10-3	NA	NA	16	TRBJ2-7	CAISEPTDRISYEQYF	TGTGCCATCAGTGAGCCGACAGACAGGATATCCTACGAGCAGTACTTC
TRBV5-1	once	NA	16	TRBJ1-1	CATRTGGPSMNTEAFF	TGCGCCACCCGAACCGGGGGGCCCTCCATGAACACTGAAGCTTTCTTT
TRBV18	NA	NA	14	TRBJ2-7	CASSFEAGYYEQYF	TGTGCCAGCTCCTTCGAGGCGGGCTACTACGAGCAGTACTTC
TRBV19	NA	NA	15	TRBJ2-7	CASTPSLADPYEQYF	TGTGCCAGTACCCCGTCTCTCGCGGATCCCTACGAGCAGTACTTC